This TCR beta chain was captured in a study of cytomegalovirus exposure and HLA in healthy donors. Study summary: The 95 to 150 validation repertoires were produced on the same platform as the 650 to 800 repertoires of the first cohort. This was reported in a later analysis.

This clone was recorded only once. Its antigen is unidentified. Broader study findings: Rarity marked most TCR sequences, yet some public TCRs occurred in many donors. Subsequent analysis found a tendency for first-cohort TCR clusters to co-occur within the 120 or so validation repertoires.

TCRdb keeps only in-frame clones here, not all; method: immunoSEQ multiplex PCR. The table records about 130,000 clones, just under 90% of them present only once. The V gene's germline CDR1 is MNHEY and CDR2 SVGAGI. The CDR3 contains 14 residues. V was trimmed by 8 bases and J by 8 bases, leaving 18 bases between them. The V and J genes are TRBV6-5 and TRBJ1-4; maybe TRBD1 (5 bases). This sequence was found in a man aged 25-45 years in good health and CMV-seronegative. The specimen sequenced was PBMCs. The CDR3 protein is CASGPRQGREKLFF. CDR3 DNA sequence: TGTGCCAGCGGCCCTAGGCAGGGTCGGGAAAAACTGTTTTTT.